Listed below are T cell receptor beta chains from one sample, sequenced in a study of monozygotic twins with inflammatory bowel disease. One entry per CDR3 protein, without DNA, is what TCRdb gives after re-calling the 5' RACE reads. The data include nearly 450,000 distinct CDR3 sequences; the top ten clones carry more than 2%. Specimen: blood. These receptors were obtained from a human donor with ulcerative colitis or Crohn's disease, or a healthy co-twin of an affected twin (not recorded which). The CDR3 runs from the conserved cysteine through the conserved F or W. The order of the fields is J gene, V gene, CDR3 length, CDR3 protein.

TRBJ2-5,TRBV28,14,CASRETGAGETQYF
TRBJ2-3,TRBV27,14,CASSLWQGVDTQYF
TRBJ2-7,TRBV7-9,13,CASSTMGLYEQYF
TRBJ2-3,TRBV7-8,15,CASSAIFDSTDTQYF
TRBJ1-4,TRBV4-2,16,CASSQDESSLHEKLFF
TRBJ1-3,TRBV7-2,14,CASSPGGSGNTTYF
TRBJ2-7,TRBV11-2,13,CASSLDQVSEQYF
TRBJ2-1,TRBV6-1,19,CASSLRGLAGSVAYNEQFF
TRBJ2-5,TRBV6-2/TRBV6-3,21,CASSYEDQLAGGLVYQETQYF
TRBJ2-6,TRBV20-1,14,CSADRSSGANVLTF
TRBJ2-7,TRBV29-1,12,CSAGPGGYEQYF
TRBJ2-7,TRBV5-1,15,CASSPLGLEAYEQYF
TRBJ2-7,TRBV9,13,CASSVDTGYEQYF
TRBJ2-3,TRBV20-1,13,CSASFLVTDTQYF
TRBJ2-5,TRBV23-1,18,CASSPTRILKTGTETQYF
TRBJ1-4,TRBV10-3,15,CAISEPPGGNEKLFF
TRBJ2-3,TRBV6-2/TRBV6-3,14,CASTSLAGADTQYF
TRBJ2-1,TRBV29-1,16,CSVELGSGGSYNEQFF
TRBJ2-1,TRBV20-1,12,CSASPQLNEQFF
TRBJ2-7,TRBV11-2,14,CASSGDRGSGEQYF
TRBJ2-3,TRBV5-1,16,CASSLEAGGGTDTQYF
TRBJ2-3,TRBV11-1,19,CASSSIPGLAGDSADTQYF
TRBJ2-3,TRBV5-1,16,CASSFSEGSYTDTQYF
TRBJ2-5,TRBV7-3,17,CASSLGTSGGLQETQYF
TRBJ1-1,TRBV20-1,14,CSARDFQGLTEAFF
TRBJ2-3,TRBV29-1,19,CSVEGAYQGAQNKTDTQYF